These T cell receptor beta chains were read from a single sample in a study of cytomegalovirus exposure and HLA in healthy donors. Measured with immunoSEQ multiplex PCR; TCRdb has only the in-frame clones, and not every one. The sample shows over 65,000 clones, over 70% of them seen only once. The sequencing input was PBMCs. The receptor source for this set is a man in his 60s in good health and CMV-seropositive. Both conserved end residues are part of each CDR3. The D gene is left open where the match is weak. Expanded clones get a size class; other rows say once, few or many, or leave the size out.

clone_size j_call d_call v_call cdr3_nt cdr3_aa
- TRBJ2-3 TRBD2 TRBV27 TGTGCCAGCAGGAGCGGGGGAAACACAGATACGCAGTATTTT CASRSGGNTDTQYF
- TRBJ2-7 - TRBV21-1 TGTGCCAGCAGCAAAATCGGACAGGGGAAAGACGAGCAGTACTTC CASSKIGQGKDEQYF
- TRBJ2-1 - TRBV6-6 TGTGCCAGCAGTTACGTTGGTATCGGGGTCAATGAGCAGTTCTTC CASSYVGIGVNEQFF
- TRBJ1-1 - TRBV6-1 TGTGCCAGCAGTGAACGGGGTAGATGGGCTTTCTTT CASSERGRWAFF
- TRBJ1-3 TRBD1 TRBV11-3 TGTGCCAGCAGCCTCGCAGGGGGCAGCAGAAACACCATATATTTT CASSLAGGSRNTIYF
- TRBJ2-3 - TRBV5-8 TGTGCCAGCAGTTTCGGACTTTCCACAGATACGCAGTATTTT CASSFGLSTDTQYF
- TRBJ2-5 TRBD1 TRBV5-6 TGTGCCAGCAGCTTGGCAGGGGGAGAGACCCAGTACTTC CASSLAGGETQYF
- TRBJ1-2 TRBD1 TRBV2 TGTGCCAGCAATCCGACAGGGGGCGAAGGCTACACCTTC CASNPTGGEGYTF
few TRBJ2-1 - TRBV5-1 TGCGCCAGCAGCTTGGAACCGGGAACTAATGAGCAGTTCTTC CASSLEPGTNEQFF
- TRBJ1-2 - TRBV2 TGTGCCGGTAACAGGGAAACAATGTATGGCTACACCTTC CAGNRETMYGYTF
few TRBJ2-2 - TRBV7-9 TGTGCCAGCAGCTTAGATTTTCCAGGGCTAGCCGGGGAGCTGTTTTTT CASSLDFPGLAGELFF
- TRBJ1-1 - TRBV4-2 TGTGCCAGCAGCCAAGACAGGGGTTGGACTGAAGCTTTCTTT CASSQDRGWTEAFF
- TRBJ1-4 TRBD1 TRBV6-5 TGTGCCAGCAGTTCGCGTTCAGGGGGTAGAGAAAAACTGTTTTTT CASSSRSGGREKLFF
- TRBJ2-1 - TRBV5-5 TGTGCCAGCAGCTTGGAGGGACTGACATACAATGAGCAGTTCTTC CASSLEGLTYNEQFF
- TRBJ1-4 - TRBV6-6 TGTGCCAGCAGCTGGCTTCATGAAAAACTGTTTTTT CASSWLHEKLFF
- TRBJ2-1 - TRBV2 TGTGCCAGCAGTGAACTAGATTATGAGCAGTTCTTC CASSELDYEQFF
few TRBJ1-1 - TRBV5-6 TGTGCCAGCAGTGAAGCGCCTGGGGAGATGAACACTGAAGCTTTCTTT CASSEAPGEMNTEAFF
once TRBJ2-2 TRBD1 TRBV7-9 TGTGCCAGCAGCTTGGGGACAGGGGCCGGGGAGCTGTTTTTT CASSLGTGAGELFF
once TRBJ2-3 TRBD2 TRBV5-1 TGCGCCAGGGGACTACCCGGCACAGATACGCAGTATTTT CARGLPGTDTQYF
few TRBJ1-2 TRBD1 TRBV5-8 TGTGCCAGCAGTGGGACAGGGCAACGCTATGGCTACACCTTC CASSGTGQRYGYTF
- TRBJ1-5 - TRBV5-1 TGCGCCAGCAGCTTGGGGAGGGAGGAGACGGAGCCCCAGCATTTT CASSLGREETEPQHF
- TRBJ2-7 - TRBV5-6 TGTGCCAGCAGCTTGAGGGGGAGCTACGAGCAGTACTTC CASSLRGSYEQYF
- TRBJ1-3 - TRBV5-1 TGCGCCAGCAGCTCGGAGACTAGCTCTGGAAACACCATATATTTT CASSSETSSGNTIYF